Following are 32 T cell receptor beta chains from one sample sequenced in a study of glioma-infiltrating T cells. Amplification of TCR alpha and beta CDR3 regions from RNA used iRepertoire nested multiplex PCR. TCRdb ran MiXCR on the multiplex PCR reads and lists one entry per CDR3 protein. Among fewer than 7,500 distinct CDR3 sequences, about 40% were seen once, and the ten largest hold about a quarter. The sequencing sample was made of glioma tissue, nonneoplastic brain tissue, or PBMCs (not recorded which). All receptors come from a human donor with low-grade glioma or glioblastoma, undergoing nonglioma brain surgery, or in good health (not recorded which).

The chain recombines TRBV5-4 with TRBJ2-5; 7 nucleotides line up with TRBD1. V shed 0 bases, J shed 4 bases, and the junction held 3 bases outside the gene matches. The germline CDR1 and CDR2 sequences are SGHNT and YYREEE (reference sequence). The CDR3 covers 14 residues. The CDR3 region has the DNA TGTGCCAGCAGCTTGGAAACAGGGGCAGAGACCCAGTACTTC. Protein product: CASSLETGAETQYF.

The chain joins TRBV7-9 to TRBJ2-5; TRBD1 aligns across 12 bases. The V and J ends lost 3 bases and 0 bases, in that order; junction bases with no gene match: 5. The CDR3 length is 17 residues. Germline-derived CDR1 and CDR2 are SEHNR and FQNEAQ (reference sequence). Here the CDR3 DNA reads TGTGCCAGCAGCTTGGGGACAGGGGGCGCGTACCAAGAGACCCAGTACTTC. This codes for CASSLGTGGAYQETQYF.

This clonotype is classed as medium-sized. The CDR3 sequence: CASSIRGSSAFF. The CDR3 nucleotides are TGTGCCAGCAGCATAAGGGGCTCCTCAGCTTTCTTT. The gene calls are TRBV3-1 and TRBJ1-1; perhaps TRBD1 as D (5 bases). The V end lost 5 bases, the J end lost 10 bases, and 14 bases lay between the germline ends. The CDR3 is made up of 12 amino acids. The germline V gene has CDR1 LGHDT and CDR2 YNNKEL (reference sequence). Looking up the rest from reference TRBV3-1 and TRBJ1-1 gives the full variable domain: DTAVSQTPKYLVTQMGNDKSIKCEQNLGHDTMYWYKQDSKKFLKIMFSYNNKELIINETVPNRFSPKSPDKAHLNLHINSLELGDSAVYFCASSIRGSSAFFGQGTRLTVV.

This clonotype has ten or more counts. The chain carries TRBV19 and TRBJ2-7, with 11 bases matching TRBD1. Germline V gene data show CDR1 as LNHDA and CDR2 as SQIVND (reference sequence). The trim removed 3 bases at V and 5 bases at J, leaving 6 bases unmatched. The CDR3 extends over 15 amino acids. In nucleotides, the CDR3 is TGTGCCAGTAGTATTGGAGCGGACAGGGGGCACGAGCAGTACTTC. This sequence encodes CASSIGADRGHEQYF.

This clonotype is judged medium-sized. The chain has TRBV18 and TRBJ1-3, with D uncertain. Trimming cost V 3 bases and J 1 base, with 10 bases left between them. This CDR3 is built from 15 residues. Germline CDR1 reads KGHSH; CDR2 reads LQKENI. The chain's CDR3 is CASSPVHLSGNTIYF. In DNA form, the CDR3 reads TGTGCCAGCTCACCGGTACATCTATCTGGAAACACCATATATTTT.

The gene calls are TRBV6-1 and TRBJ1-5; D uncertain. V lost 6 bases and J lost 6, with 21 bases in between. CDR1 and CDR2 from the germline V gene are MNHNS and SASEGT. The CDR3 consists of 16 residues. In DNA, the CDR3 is TGTGCCAGCAGACCAACCTATAACTCCCGACCTCAGCCCCAGCATTTT. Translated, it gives CASRPTYNSRPQPQHF.

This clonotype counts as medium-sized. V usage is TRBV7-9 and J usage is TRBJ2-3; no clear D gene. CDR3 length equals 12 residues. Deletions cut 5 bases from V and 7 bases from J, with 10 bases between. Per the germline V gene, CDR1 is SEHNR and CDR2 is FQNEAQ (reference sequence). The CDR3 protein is CASSQESHTQYF. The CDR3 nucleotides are TGTGCCAGCAGCCAAGAAAGTCATACGCAGTATTTT.

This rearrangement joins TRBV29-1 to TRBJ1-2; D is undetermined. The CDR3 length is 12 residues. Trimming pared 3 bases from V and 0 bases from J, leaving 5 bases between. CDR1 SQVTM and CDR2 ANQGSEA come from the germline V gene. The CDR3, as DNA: TGCAGCGTTGAGGACCCTAACTATGGCTACACCTTC. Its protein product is CSVEDPNYGYTF.

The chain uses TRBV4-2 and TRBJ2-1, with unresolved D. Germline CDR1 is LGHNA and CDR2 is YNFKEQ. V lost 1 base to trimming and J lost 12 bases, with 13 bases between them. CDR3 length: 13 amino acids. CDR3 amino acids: CASSQGVADTQFF. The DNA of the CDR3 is TGTGCCAGCAGCCAAGGAGTGGCAGATACGCAGTTCTTC.

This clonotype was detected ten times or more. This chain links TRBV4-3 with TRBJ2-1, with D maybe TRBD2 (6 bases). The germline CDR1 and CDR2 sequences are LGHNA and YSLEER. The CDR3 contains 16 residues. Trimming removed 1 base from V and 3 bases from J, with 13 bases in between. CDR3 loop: CASSQGRGRVYNEQFF. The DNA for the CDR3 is TGCGCCAGCAGCCAAGGTCGGGGGAGAGTCTACAATGAGCAGTTCTTC.

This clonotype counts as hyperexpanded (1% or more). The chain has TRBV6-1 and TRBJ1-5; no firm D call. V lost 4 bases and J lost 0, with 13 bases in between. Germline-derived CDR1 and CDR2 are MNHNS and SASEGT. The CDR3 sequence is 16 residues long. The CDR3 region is CASSGLAGYSNQPQHF. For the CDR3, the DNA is TGTGCCAGCAGTGGGCTAGCGGGGTATAGCAATCAGCCCCAGCATTTT.

CDR3 sequence (DNA): TGTGCCAGCAGTTACTCTAGCGGGGGGTACACAGATACGCAGTATTTT. It yields the protein CASSYSSGGYTDTQYF. This rearrangement joins TRBV6-6 to TRBJ2-3, with TRBD2 matching 10 bases. This CDR3 region has 16 residues. Per germline, CDR1 MNHNY and CDR2 SVGAGI (reference sequence). V was clipped by 0 bases and J by 2 bases; unmatched bases: 2.

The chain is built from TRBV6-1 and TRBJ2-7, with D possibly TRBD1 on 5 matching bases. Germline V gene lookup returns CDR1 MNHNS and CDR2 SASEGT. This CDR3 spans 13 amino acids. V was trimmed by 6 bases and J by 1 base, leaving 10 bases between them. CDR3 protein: CASRNDRSYEQYF. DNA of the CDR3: TGTGCCAGCAGGAACGACAGATCCTACGAGCAGTACTTC.

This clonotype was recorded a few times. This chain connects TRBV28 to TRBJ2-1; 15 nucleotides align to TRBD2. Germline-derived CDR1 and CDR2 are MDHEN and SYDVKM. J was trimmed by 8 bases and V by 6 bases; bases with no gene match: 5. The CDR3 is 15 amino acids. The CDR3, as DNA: TGTGCCAGCAGCACCGGACTAGCGGGAGGGGATGAGCAGTTCTTC. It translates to CASSTGLAGGDEQFF.

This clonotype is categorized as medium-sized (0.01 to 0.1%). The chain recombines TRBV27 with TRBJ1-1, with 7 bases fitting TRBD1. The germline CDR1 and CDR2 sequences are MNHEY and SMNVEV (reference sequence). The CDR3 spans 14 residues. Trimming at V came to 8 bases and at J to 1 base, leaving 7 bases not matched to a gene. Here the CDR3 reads CASQKQGWNTEAFF. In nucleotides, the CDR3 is TGTGCCAGCCAGAAACAGGGGTGGAACACTGAAGCTTTCTTT.

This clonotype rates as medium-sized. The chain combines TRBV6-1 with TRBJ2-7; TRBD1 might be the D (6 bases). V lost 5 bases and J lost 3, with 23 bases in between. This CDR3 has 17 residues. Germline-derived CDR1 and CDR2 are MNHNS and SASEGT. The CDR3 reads CASSYSLNRDTYYEQYF. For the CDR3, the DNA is TGTGCCAGCAGTTATTCCCTAAACCGGGACACTTACTACGAGCAGTACTTC.

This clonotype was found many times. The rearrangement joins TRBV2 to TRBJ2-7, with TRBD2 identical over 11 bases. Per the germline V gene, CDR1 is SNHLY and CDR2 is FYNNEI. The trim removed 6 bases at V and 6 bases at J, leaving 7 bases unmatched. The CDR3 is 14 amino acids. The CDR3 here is CASSQTSGSGEQYF. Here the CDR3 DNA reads TGTGCCAGCAGCCAAACTAGCGGGAGTGGCGAGCAGTACTTC.

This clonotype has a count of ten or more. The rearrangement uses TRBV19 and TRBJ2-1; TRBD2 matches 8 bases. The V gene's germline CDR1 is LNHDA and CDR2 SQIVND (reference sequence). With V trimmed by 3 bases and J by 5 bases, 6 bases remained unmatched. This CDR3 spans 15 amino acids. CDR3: CASSMSGSSHNEQFF. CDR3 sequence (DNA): TGTGCCAGTAGTATGAGCGGGAGTTCGCACAATGAGCAGTTCTTC.

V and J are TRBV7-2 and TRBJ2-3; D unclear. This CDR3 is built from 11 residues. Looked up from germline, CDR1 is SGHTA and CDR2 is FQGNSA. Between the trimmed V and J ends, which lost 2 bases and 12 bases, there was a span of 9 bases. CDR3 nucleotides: TGTGCCAGCAGCTTAATAGGCCCACAGTATTTT. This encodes CASSLIGPQYF.

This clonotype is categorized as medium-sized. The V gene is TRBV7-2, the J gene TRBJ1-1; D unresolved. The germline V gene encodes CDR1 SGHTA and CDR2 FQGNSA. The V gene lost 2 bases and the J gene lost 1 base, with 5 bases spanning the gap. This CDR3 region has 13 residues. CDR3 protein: CASSLYENTEAFF. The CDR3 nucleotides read TGTGCCAGCAGCTTATACGAGAACACTGAAGCTTTCTTT. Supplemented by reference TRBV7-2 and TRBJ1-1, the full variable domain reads GAGVSQSPSNKVTEKGKDVELRCDPISGHTALYWYRQSLGQGLEFLIYFQGNSAPDKSGLPSDRFSAERTGGSVSTLTIQRTQQEDSAVYLCASSLYENTEAFFGQGTRLTVV.

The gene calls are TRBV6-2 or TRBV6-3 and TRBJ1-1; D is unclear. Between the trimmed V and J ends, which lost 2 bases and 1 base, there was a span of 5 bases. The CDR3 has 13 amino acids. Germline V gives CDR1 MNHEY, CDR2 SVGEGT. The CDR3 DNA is TGTGCCAGCAGTTACGGACCGAACACTGAAGCTTTCTTT. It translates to CASSYGPNTEAFF.

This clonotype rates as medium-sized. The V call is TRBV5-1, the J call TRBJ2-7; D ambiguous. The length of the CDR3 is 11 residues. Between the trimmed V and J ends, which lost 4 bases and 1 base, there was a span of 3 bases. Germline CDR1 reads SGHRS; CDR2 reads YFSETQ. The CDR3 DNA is TGCGCCAGCAGCACTTCCTACGAGCAGTACTTC. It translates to CASSTSYEQYF.

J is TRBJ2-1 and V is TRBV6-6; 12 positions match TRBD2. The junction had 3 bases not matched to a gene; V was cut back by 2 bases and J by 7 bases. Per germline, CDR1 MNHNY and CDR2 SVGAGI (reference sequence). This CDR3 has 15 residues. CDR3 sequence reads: CASSYRTSGANEQFF. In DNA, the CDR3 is TGTGCCAGCAGTTACCGGACTAGCGGGGCGAATGAGCAGTTCTTC.

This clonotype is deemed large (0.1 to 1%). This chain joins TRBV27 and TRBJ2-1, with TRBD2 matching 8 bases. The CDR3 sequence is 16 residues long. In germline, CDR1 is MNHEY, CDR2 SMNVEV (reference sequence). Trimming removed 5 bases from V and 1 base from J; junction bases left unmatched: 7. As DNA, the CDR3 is TGTGCCAGCAGTCTAAGCGGGAGAGGTTCCTACAATGAGCAGTTCTTC. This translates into CASSLSGRGSYNEQFF.

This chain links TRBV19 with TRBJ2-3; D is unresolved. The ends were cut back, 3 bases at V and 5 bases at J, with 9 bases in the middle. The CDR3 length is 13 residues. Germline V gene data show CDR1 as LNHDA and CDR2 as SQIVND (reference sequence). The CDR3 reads CASSMFWGDTQYF. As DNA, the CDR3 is TGTGCCAGTAGTATGTTTTGGGGAGATACGCAGTATTTT.

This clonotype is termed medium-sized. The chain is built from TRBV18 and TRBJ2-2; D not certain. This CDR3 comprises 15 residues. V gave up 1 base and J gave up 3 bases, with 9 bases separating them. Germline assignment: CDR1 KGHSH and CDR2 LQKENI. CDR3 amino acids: CASSPLGVDTGELFF. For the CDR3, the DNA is TGTGCCAGCTCACCACTTGGGGTGGACACCGGGGAGCTGTTTTTT.

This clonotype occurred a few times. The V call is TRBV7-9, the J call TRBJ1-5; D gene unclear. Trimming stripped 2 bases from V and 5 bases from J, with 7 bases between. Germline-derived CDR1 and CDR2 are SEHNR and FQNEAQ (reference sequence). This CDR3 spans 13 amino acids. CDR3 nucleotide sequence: TGTGCCAGCAGCTTAATGGAGGATCAGCCCCAGCATTTT. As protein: CASSLMEDQPQHF.

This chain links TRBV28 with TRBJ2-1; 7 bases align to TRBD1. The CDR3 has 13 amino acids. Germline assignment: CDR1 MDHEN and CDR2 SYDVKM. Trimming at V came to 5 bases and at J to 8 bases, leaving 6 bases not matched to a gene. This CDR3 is CASSPGQLHEQFF. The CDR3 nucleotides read TGTGCCAGCAGTCCGGGACAGCTCCATGAGCAGTTCTTC.

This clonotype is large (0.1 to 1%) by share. The CDR3 coding sequence is TGTGCCACCAGCGAGCCGGGACAGGGTAGTTTGGCTTTCTTT. Encoded protein: CATSEPGQGSLAFF. The chain has TRBV15 and TRBJ1-1; 9 nucleotides line up with TRBD1. J was trimmed by 11 bases and V by 5 bases; bases with no gene match: 12. The CDR3 has 14 residues. The germline gives CDR1 LNHNV, CDR2 YYDKDF (reference sequence).

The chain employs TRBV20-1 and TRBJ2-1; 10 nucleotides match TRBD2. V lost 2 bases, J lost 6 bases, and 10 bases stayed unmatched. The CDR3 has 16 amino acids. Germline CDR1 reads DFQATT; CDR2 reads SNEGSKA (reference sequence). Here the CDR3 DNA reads TGCAGTGCTAGACCTCTAGCGGGAGAGCCTGGCAATGAGCAGTTCTTC. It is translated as CSARPLAGEPGNEQFF.

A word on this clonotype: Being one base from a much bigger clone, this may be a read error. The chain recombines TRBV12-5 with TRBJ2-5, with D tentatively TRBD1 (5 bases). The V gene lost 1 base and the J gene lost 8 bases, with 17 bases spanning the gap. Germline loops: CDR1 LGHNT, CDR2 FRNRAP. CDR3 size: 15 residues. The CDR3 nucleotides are TGTGCTAGTGGTTTGGGGGCAGGGATAGGTGATACCCAGTACTTC. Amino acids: CASGLGAGIGDTQYF.

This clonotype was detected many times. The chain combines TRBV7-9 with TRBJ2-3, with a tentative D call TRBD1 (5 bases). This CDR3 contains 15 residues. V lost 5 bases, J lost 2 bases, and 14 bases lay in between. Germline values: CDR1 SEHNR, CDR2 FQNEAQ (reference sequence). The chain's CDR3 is CASSPWGGITDTQYF. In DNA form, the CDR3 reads TGTGCCAGCAGCCCCTGGGGCGGAATCACAGATACGCAGTATTTT.